The clone carrying this T cell receptor (beta chain) has only a few counts. What it recognizes is unknown. Method: immunoSEQ multiplex PCR; TCRdb's copy keeps in-frame clones and lacks some. The table has more than 13,000 clones, about 80% seen once. This entry comes from a study of immune evolution from preneoplasia to lung adenocarcinoma. Whole-study results and caveats: From normal lung to invasive adenocarcinoma, top clone frequencies appeared to decrease.

Trimming took off 1 base at V and 4 bases at J, with 13 bases between the two ends. The germline V gene has CDR1 MNHNS and CDR2 SASEGT. The CDR3 covers 15 residues. Patient tissue came from resections in Japan or China, 2014–2017. H&E slides confirmed each diagnosis, reviewed by two pathologists independently. Macro-dissection enriched premalignant or tumor cells before nucleic acid extraction. The receptor's source is a person between 65 and 79 years old with lung adenocarcinoma. The sample taken for sequencing was FFPE minimally invasive lung adenocarcinoma tissue. The V call is TRBV6-1, the J call TRBJ2-5; D unclear. CDR3 sequence: CASSEDGRWGETQYF. The CDR3 nucleotides read TGTGCCAGCAGTGAAGACGGCAGGTGGGGAGAGACCCAGTACTTC.